The T cell receptor (beta chain) described here comes from a study of T cells after yellow fever vaccination. Background on the study: The fractions with low cell numbers were processed using SMART-Seq v4 Ultra Low Input. Study-level points and caveats: Reappearance after the booster was seen for most primary-vaccination clones, at 95% to 97% CD4 and 70% to 90% CD8.

CDR3 length: 11 residues. Germline CDR1 reads SQVTM; CDR2 reads ANQGSEA. TCRdb re-derived calls from the 5' RACE reads in MiXCR, one entry per CDR3 protein. The table lists 80,000 to 100,000 distinct CDR3 sequences, 4.5% to 6% of them singletons, with about two fifths in the top ten. This clonotype turned up a few times. As yet, its antigen is unknown. At one end, the junction sequence differs from germline, possibly due to a read error. The receptor comes from a man in his late teens or twenties who received the YFV17D yellow fever vaccine. Sequencing was performed on CD8+ T cells sorted from PBMCs, taken 10 days after the yellow fever booster vaccination. The chain recombines TRBV29-1 with TRBJ2-1, with D perhaps matching TRBD2 (5 bases). The CDR3, as DNA: TGCAGCGTAGGACTCGCCAATTTTCTTGTCTTC. This sequence encodes CSVGLANFLVF.